In this sample, the clone carrying this T cell receptor beta chain turned up many times. No antigen is known for it. This specimen comes from a study of T-cell reconstitution after alpha-beta-depleted transplantation in children. The CDR3 runs to 15 residues. Germline assignment: CDR1 ENHRY and CDR2 SYGVKD. The V gene end was trimmed by 0 bases and the J gene end by 3 bases; junction bases not matched to a gene: 4. Study-level points and caveats: It was surviving recipient T cells and thymic progenitors that gave some patients high TCRbeta diversity at day 60. At one year after transplant, newly produced T cells mostly accounted for T-cell counts and diversity.

This sample's TCRbeta library carried unique molecular identifier barcodes. Each CDR3 protein gets one entry after TCRdb re-called the PCR reads with MiXCR. The sample records a few thousand distinct CDR3 sequences, over 7.5% being singletons. This clonotype was obtained from a male patient aged 2-15 years who had a stem cell transplant for acute lymphoblastic leukemia, so the T cells may come from the graft donor. The rearrangement joins TRBV10-3 to TRBJ2-7; 8 bases are shared with TRBD1. The sample here was PBMCs, mostly from graft donor cells, taken 180 days after TCRalphabeta/CD19-depleted stem cell transplant. The CDR3 here is CAISESPGGGYEQYF. For the CDR3, the DNA is TGTGCCATCAGTGAGTCCCCAGGGGGCGGCTACGAGCAGTACTTC.